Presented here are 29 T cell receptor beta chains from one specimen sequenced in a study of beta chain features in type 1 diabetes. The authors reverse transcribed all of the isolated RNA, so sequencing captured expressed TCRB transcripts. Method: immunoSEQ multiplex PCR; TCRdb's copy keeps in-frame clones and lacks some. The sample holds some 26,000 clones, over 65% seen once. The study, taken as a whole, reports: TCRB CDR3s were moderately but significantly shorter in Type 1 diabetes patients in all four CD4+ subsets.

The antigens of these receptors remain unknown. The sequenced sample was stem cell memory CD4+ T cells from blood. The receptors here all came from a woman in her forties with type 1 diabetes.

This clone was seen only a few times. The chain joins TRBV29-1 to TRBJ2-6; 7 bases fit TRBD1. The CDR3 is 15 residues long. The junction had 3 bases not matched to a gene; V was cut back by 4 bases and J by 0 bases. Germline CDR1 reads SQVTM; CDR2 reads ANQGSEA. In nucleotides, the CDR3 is TGCAGCGTTGGACAGGGTCACTCTGGGGCCAACGTCCTGACTTTC. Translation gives CSVGQGHSGANVLTF.

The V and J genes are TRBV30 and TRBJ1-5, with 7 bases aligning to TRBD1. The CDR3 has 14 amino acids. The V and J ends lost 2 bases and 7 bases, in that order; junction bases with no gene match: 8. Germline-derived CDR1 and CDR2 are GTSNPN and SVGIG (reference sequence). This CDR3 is CAWSYDRVAQPQHF. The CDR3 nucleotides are TGTGCCTGGAGTTACGACAGGGTGGCCCAGCCCCAGCATTTT.

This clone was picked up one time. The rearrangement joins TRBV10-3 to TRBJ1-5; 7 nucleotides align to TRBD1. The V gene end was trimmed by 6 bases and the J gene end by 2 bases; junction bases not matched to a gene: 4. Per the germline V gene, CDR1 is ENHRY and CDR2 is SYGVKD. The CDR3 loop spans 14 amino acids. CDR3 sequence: CAISVDRGNQPQHF. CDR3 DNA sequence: TGTGCCATCAGCGTCGACAGGGGCAATCAGCCCCAGCATTTT.

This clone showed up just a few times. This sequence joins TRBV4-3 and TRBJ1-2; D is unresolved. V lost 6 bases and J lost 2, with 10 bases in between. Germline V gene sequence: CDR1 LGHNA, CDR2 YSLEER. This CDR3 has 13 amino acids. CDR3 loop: CASRRTGNYGYTF. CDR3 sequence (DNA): TGCGCCAGCAGGCGGACGGGAAACTATGGCTACACCTTC.

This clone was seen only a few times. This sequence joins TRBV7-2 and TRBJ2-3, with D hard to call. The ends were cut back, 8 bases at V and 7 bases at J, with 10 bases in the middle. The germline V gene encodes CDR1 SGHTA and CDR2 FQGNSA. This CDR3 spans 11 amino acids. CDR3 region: CASRSLYTQYF. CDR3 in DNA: TGTGCCAGCCGGTCTCTGTATACGCAGTATTTT.

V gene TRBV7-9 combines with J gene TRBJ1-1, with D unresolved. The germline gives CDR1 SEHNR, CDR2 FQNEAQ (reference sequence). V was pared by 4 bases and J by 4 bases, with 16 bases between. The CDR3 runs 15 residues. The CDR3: CASSSGTGWGTEAFF. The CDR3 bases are TGTGCCAGCAGCTCGGGAACGGGATGGGGCACTGAAGCTTTCTTT.

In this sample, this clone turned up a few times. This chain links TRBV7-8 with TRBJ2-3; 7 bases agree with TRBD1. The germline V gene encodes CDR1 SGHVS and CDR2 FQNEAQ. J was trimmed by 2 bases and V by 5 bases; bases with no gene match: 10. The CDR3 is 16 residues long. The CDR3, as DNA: TGTGCCAGCAGCACCGCCATCGGGACAGCCACAGATACGCAGTATTTT. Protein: CASSTAIGTATDTQYF.

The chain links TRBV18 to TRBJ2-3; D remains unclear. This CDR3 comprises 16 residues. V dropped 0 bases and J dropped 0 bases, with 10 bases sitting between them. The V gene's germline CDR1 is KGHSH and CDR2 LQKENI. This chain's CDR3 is CASSPPATPSTDTQYF. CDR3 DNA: TGTGCCAGCTCACCACCGGCGACTCCTAGCACAGATACGCAGTATTTT.

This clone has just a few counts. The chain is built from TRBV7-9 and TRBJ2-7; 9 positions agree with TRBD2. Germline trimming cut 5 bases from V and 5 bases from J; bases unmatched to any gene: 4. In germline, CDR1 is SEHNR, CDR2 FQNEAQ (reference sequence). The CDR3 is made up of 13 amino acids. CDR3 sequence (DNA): TGTGCCAGCAGCCTCGGGACTAGCAACGAGCAGTACTTC. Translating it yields CASSLGTSNEQYF.

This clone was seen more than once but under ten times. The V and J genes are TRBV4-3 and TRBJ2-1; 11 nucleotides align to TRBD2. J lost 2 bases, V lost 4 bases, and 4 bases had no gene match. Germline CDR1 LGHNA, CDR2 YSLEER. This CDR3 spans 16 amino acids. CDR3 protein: CASSRGTSGPYNEQFF. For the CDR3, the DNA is TGCGCCAGCAGCCGCGGGACTAGCGGACCCTACAATGAGCAGTTCTTC.

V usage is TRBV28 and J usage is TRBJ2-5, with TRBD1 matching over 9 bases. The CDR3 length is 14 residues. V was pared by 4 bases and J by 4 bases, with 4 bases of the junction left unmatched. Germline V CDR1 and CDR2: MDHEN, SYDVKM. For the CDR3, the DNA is TGTGCCAGCAGTTCTACAGGGGGCAGAGAGACCCAGTACTTC. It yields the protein CASSSTGGRETQYF.

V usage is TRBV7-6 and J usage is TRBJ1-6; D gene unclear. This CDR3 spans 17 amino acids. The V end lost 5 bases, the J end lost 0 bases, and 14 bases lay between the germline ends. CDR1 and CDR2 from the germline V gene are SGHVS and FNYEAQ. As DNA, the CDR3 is TGTGCCAGCAGCCCATTGGACCGGGGCTCCTATAATTCACCCCTCCACTTT. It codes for CASSPLDRGSYNSPLHF.

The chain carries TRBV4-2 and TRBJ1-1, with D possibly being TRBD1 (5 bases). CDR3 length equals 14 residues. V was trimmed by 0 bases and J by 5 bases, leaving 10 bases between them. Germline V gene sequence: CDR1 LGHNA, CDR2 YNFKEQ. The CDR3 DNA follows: TGTGCCAGCAGCCAAGAGCAGGGTAGAACTGAAGCTTTCTTT. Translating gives CASSQEQGRTEAFF.

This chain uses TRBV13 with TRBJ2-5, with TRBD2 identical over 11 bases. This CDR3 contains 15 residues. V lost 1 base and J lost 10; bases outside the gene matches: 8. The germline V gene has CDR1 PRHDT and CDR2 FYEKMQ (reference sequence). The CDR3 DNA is TGTGCCAGCAGCTTAGAAGGTAGCGGGAGGGGGGGCCAGTACTTC. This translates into CASSLEGSGRGGQYF.

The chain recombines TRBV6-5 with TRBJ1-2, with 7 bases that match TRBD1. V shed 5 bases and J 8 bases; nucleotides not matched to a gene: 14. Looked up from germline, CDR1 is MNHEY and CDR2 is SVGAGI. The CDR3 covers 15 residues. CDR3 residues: CASSRGTEASSGYTF. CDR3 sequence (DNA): TGTGCCAGCAGTCGCGGGACAGAAGCGTCTTCGGGCTACACCTTC.

This CDR3 is CASSKGDRERDGPGNTIYF. The CDR3 bases are TGTGCCAGCAGCAAAGGGGACAGGGAGCGGGATGGTCCTGGAAACACCATATATTTT. This sequence joins TRBV21-1 and TRBJ1-3; the DNA was not used to check the table's D call, TRBD1. TRBV21-1 is a documented pseudogene. The CDR3 is made up of 19 amino acids.

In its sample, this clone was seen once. The DNA for the CDR3 is TGCGCCAGCAGCTTCAGTGGAGAGAACACTGAAGCTTTCTTT. This translates into CASSFSGENTEAFF. The genes are TRBV5-1 and TRBJ1-1; D call uncertain. The ends were cut back, 2 bases at V and 1 base at J, with 9 bases in the middle. Germline V gene lookup returns CDR1 SGHRS and CDR2 YFSETQ. The CDR3 runs 14 residues.

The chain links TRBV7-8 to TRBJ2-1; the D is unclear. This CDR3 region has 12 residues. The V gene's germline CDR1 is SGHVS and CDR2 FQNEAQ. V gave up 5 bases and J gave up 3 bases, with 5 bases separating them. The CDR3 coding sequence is TGTGCCAGCAGCCCTTACTACAATGAGCAGTTCTTC. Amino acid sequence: CASSPYYNEQFF. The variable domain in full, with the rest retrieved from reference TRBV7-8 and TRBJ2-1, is GAGVSQSPRYKVAKRGQDVALRCDPISGHVSLFWYQQALGQGPEFLTYFQNEAQLDKSGLPSDRFFAERPEGSVSTLKIQRTQQEDSAVYLCASSPYYNEQFFGPGTRLTVL.

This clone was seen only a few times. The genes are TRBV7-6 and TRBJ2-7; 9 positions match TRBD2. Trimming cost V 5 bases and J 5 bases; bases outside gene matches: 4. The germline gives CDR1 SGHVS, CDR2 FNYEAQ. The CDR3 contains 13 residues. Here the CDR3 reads CASSLGTSNEQYF. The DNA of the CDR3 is TGTGCCAGCAGCCTCGGGACTAGCAACGAGCAGTACTTC.

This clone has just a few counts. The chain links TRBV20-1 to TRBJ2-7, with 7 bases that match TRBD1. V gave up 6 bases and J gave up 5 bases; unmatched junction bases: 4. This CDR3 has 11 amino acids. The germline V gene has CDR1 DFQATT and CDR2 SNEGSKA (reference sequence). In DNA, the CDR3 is TGCAGTGCCCTGACAGGGAACGAGCAGTACTTC. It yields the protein CSALTGNEQYF.

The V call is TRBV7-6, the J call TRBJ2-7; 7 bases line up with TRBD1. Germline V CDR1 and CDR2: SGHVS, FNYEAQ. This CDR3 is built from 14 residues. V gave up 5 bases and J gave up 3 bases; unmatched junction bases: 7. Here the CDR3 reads CASSPSTGNYEQYF. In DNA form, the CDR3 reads TGTGCCAGCAGCCCATCGACAGGGAACTACGAGCAGTACTTC.

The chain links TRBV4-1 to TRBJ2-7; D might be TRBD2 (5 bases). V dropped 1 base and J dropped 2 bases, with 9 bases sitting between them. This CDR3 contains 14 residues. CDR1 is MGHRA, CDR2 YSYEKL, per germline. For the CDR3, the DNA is TGCGCCAGCAGCCAAGCCGGGGAACCCTACGAGCAGTACTTC. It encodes CASSQAGEPYEQYF.

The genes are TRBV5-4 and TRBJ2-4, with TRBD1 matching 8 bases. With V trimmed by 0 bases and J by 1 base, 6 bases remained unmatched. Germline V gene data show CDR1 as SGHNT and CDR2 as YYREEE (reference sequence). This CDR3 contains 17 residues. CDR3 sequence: CASSLVGQGFAKNIQYF. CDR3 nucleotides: TGTGCCAGCAGCTTGGTTGGACAGGGTTTCGCCAAAAACATTCAGTACTTC.

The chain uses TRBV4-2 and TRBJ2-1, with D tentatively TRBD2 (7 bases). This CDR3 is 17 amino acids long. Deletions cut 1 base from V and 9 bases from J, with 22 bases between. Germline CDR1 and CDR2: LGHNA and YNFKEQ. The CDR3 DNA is TGTGCCAGCAGCCAAGGGGGAGAAGGGGGGGCGGGCGGTGAGCAGTTCTTC. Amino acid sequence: CASSQGGEGGAGGEQFF.

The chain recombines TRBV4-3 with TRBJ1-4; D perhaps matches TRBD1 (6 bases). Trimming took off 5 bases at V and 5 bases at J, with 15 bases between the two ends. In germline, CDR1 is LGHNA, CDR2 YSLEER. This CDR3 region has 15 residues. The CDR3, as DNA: TGCGCCAGCAGCGAGCAGGGGATTGGGAATGAAAAACTGTTTTTT. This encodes CASSEQGIGNEKLFF.

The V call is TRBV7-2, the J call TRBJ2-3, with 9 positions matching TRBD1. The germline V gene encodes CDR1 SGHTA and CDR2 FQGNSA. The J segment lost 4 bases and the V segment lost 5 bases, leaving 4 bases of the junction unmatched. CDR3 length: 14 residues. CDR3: CASSRRTGADTQYF. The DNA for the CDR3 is TGTGCCAGCAGCCGAAGGACAGGGGCAGATACGCAGTATTTT.

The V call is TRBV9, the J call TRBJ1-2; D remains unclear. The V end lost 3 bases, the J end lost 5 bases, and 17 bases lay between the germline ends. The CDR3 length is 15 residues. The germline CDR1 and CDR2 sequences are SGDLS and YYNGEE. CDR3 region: CASSEEDHGLYGYTF. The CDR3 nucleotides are TGTGCCAGCAGCGAGGAGGACCATGGACTGTATGGCTACACCTTC.

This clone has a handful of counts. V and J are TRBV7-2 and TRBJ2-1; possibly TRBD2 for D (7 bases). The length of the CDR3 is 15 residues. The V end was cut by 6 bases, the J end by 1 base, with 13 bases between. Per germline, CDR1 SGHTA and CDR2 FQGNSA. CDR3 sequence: CASSFGGPSYNEQFF. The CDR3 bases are TGTGCCAGCAGTTTCGGGGGGCCATCCTACAATGAGCAGTTCTTC.

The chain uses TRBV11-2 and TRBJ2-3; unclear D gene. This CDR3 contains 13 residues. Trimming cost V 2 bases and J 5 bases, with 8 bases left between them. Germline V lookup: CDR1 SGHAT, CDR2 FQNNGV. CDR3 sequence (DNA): TGTGCCAGCAGCTTAAATTGGCAAGATACGCAGTATTTT. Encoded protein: CASSLNWQDTQYF.